This is a list of T cell receptor beta chains from one sample in a study of blood T cell repertoires in COVID-19. TCRdb's copy holds only in-frame clones and misses some; the assay was immunoSEQ multiplex PCR. The sample includes 50,000 to 70,000 clones, more than 75% of them seen just once. Sequenced material: peripheral blood. These TCRs come from a man aged 50 to 59 with active or convalescent COVID-19. Each CDR3 is given with its conserved first and last residue. The order of the fields is D gene, clone size, J gene, CDR3 length, V gene, CDR3 protein, CDR3 DNA. A D gene is named only where the DNA matches it firmly. Rows give clone size only sometimes, using once, few, many, or a class for an expanded clone.

TRBD1	.	TRBJ2-7	16	TRBV4-2	CASSQERGTGGDEQYF	TGTGCCAGCAGCCAAGAAAGGGGGACAGGGGGAGATGAGCAGTACTTC
TRBD1	once	TRBJ1-1	15	TRBV7-3	CASSLDRGPNTEAFF	TGTGCCAGCAGCCTGGACAGGGGCCCGAACACTGAAGCTTTCTTT
TRBD1	.	TRBJ2-1	14	TRBV7-9	CASSPGQGFNEQFF	TGTGCCAGCAGCCCGGGACAGGGGTTCAATGAGCAGTTCTTC
TRBD1	.	TRBJ1-4	16	TRBV6-6	CASSYSSTGGNEKLFF	TGTGCCAGCAGTTACTCGTCCACAGGGGGTAATGAAAAACTGTTTTTT
.	.	TRBJ1-2	13	TRBV29-1	CSAVIQFGYGYTF	TGCAGCGCCGTTATACAGTTCGGATATGGCTACACCTTC
.	once	TRBJ2-4	15	TRBV5-3	CARSPTDIVKNIQYF	TGTGCCAGAAGCCCAACAGACATAGTAAAAAACATTCAGTACTTC
TRBD2	.	TRBJ2-1	15	TRBV5-1	CASSWTPGLVGEQFF	TGCGCCAGCAGCTGGACCCCGGGACTAGTGGGTGAGCAGTTCTTC
.	.	TRBJ2-3	14	TRBV7-3	CASSQNIGGDRQYF	TGTGCCAGCAGCCAAAACATAGGGGGGGACAGGCAATATTTT
.	.	TRBJ1-6	15	TRBV7-8	CASSSRSSYNSPLHF	TGTGCCAGCTCCTCGAGGAGCTCCTATAATTCACCCCTCCACTTT
TRBD1	.	TRBJ1-3	17	TRBV5-1	CASSRRTGSNSGNTIYF	TGCGCCAGCAGCCGCCGGACAGGTTCGAACTCTGGAAACACCATATATTTT
.	.	TRBJ1-1	14	TRBV5-1	CASRLRGENTEAFF	TGCGCCAGCAGATTGAGGGGCGAGAACACTGAAGCTTTCTTT
.	.	TRBJ1-2	12	TRBV6-5	CASSYSGGGYTF	TGTGCCAGCAGTTACTCAGGGGGAGGCTACACCTTC
.	.	TRBJ2-5	15	TRBV11-2	CASSPRRGLSETQYF	TGTGCCAGCAGCCCGCGGAGGGGGCTTTCTGAGACCCAGTACTTC
.	.	TRBJ1-2	14	TRBV6-6	CASSYSTVYYGYTF	TGTGCCAGCAGTTACTCGACAGTTTACTATGGCTACACCTTC
TRBD2	.	TRBJ2-7	14	TRBV6-5	CASSREGWSGEQYF	TGTGCCAGCAGCAGGGAGGGGTGGTCCGGCGAGCAGTACTTC
TRBD2	.	TRBJ2-1	15	TRBV4-1	CASSQARGGRNEQFF	TGCGCCAGCAGCCAGGCGCGGGGGGGCCGGAATGAGCAGTTCTTC
.	.	TRBJ2-7	14	TRBV6-5	CASSHTDRRYEQYF	TGTGCCAGCAGTCATACGGACAGACGCTACGAGCAGTACTTC
TRBD2	few	TRBJ2-3	15	TRBV3-1/TRBV3-2	CASSPTLPGGSTQYF	TGTGCCAGCAGCCCGACCCTTCCGGGAGGCTCTACGCAGTATTTT
.	.	TRBJ1-3	13	TRBV19	CASRRGSGNTIYF	TGTGCCAGTAGGCGGGGATCTGGAAACACCATATATTTT
TRBD2	.	TRBJ2-1	15	TRBV2	CASSEGNSGRDEQFF	TGTGCCAGCAGTGAAGGAAACAGCGGGAGGGATGAGCAGTTCTTC
.	few	TRBJ1-1	13	TRBV12-3/TRBV12-4	CASSLQRNTEAFF	TGTGCCAGCAGTCTACAGAGAAACACTGAAGCTTTCTTT
.	.	TRBJ1-1	15	TRBV7-8	CASSLQTRGGAEAFF	TGTGCCAGCAGCTTACAAACGAGGGGAGGGGCTGAAGCTTTCTTT
TRBD1	.	TRBJ2-7	13	TRBV29-1	CSVMGQGSYEQYF	TGCAGCGTTATGGGACAGGGGTCGTACGAGCAGTACTTC
TRBD2	.	TRBJ2-1	14	TRBV2	CASSESRGVNEQFF	TGTGCCAGCAGTGAATCGCGGGGGGTCAATGAGCAGTTCTTC
TRBD2	.	TRBJ2-1	15	TRBV18	CASSETSHPYNEQFF	TGTGCCAGCTCAGAGACTAGCCATCCCTACAATGAGCAGTTCTTC
TRBD1	.	TRBJ1-3	14	TRBV28	CASSSTGYQNTIYF	TGTGCCAGCAGTTCGACAGGGTATCAAAACACCATATATTTT
.	.	TRBJ1-1	16	TRBV9	CASSPAGVGVNTEAFF	TGTGCCAGCAGCCCAGCCGGGGTTGGCGTGAACACTGAAGCTTTCTTT
TRBD1	few	TRBJ1-1	15	TRBV2	CASSAIGTADTEAFF	TGTGCCAGCAGTGCAATAGGGACAGCGGACACTGAAGCTTTCTTT
TRBD2	.	TRBJ2-1	18	TRBV7-9	CASSFFSGRGSSYNEQFF	TGTGCCAGCAGCTTTTTTAGCGGGAGGGGCAGCTCCTACAATGAGCAGTTCTTC
TRBD2	.	TRBJ2-7	14	TRBV6-5	CASRLAGGRYEQYF	TGTGCCAGCAGACTAGCGGGGGGGCGATACGAGCAGTACTTC
.	.	TRBJ1-6	16	TRBV14	CASSPTARGSNSPLHF	TGTGCCAGCAGCCCGACAGCTCGGGGGTCAAATTCACCCCTCCACTTT
.	.	TRBJ1-5	15	TRBV7-2	CASSLGSGNNQPQHF	TGTGCCAGCAGCCTAGGTTCGGGTAACAACCAGCCCCAGCATTTT
TRBD2	.	TRBJ2-1	14	TRBV7-6	CASSWTETSYEQFF	TGTGCCAGCAGTTGGACCGAGACTAGCTATGAGCAGTTCTTC
TRBD1	.	TRBJ1-1	14	TRBV5-6	CASSLRGRVTEAFF	TGTGCCAGCAGCTTGAGGGGGCGGGTCACTGAAGCTTTCTTT
.	.	TRBJ2-7	11	TRBV7-2	CASSRAYEQYF	TGTGCCAGCAGCCGAGCCTACGAGCAGTACTTC
TRBD2	.	TRBJ2-3	15	TRBV19	CASSDGGTSGIAQYF	TGTGCCAGTAGTGATGGTGGGACTAGCGGGATCGCGCAGTATTTT
.	.	TRBJ1-3	13	TRBV6-5	CASSSGSGNTIYF	TGTGCCAGCAGTTCGGGATCTGGAAACACCATATATTTT
TRBD1	once	TRBJ1-2	15	TRBV6-5	CASSRDRGLGYGYTF	TGTGCCAGCAGTAGGGACAGGGGGCTCGGCTATGGCTACACCTTC
.	.	TRBJ1-2	16	TRBV5-1	CASSLGEGSSNYGYTF	TGCGCCAGCAGCTTGGGTGAGGGCAGTTCTAACTATGGCTACACCTTC
.	few	TRBJ2-2	13	TRBV7-3	CASSLGGSGELFF	TGTGCCAGCAGCTTAGGAGGGTCCGGGGAGCTGTTTTTT
.	.	TRBJ2-3	16	TRBV5-8	CASSRLSPEVTDTQYF	TGTGCCAGCAGCAGACTATCTCCGGAGGTCACAGATACGCAGTATTTT
.	.	TRBJ1-1	12	TRBV5-5	CASSYDRTEAFF	TGTGCCAGCAGCTATGACAGGACTGAAGCTTTCTTT
TRBD2	.	TRBJ2-7	13	TRBV19	CASSIGGGSEQYF	TGTGCCAGTAGTATTGGCGGGGGGAGCGAGCAGTACTTC
TRBD1	many	TRBJ1-5	14	TRBV7-6	CASSLTGGNQPQHF	TGTGCCAGCAGCTTAACAGGGGGGAATCAGCCCCAGCATTTT
TRBD1	few	TRBJ1-6	15	TRBV3-1/TRBV3-2	CASSQNRGYNSPLHF	TGTGCCAGCAGCCAAAACAGGGGGTATAATTCACCCCTCCACTTT
.	.	TRBJ1-4	13	TRBV19	CASKEGGGEKLFF	TGTGCCAGTAAGGAGGGTGGAGGGGAAAAACTGTTTTTT
.	.	TRBJ2-2	15	TRBV6-5	CASSTVGVRTGELFF	TGTGCCAGCTCGACCGTCGGGGTTCGAACCGGGGAGCTGTTTTTT
.	few	TRBJ1-1	11	TRBV6-6	CASSLGGEAFF	TGTGCCAGCAGCCTAGGAGGGGAAGCTTTCTTT
.	.	TRBJ2-1	13	TRBV3-1/TRBV3-2	CASSQSPSTEQFF	TGTGCCAGCAGCCAGAGTCCTTCCACTGAGCAGTTCTTC
.	.	TRBJ1-2	13	TRBV3-1/TRBV3-2	CASSPDRGYGYTF	TGTGCCAGCAGCCCAGACCGCGGGTATGGCTACACCTTC
.	.	TRBJ1-5	14	TRBV5-1	CASSLDGGDQPQHF	TGCGCCAGCAGCTTGGATGGAGGAGATCAGCCCCAGCATTTT
TRBD1	.	TRBJ2-7	16	TRBV19	CASSPTAGTGFYEQYF	TGTGCCAGTAGTCCGACCGCCGGGACAGGATTCTACGAGCAGTACTTC
TRBD1	.	TRBJ2-7	13	TRBV15	CATRETGVGEQYF	TGTGCCACCAGGGAGACAGGGGTCGGCGAGCAGTACTTC
.	.	TRBJ2-2	15	TRBV19	CAINGWTVNTGELFF	TGTGCCATCAATGGGTGGACAGTCAACACCGGGGAGCTGTTTTTT
TRBD1	.	TRBJ1-1	15	TRBV5-1	CASSKGDSQNTEAFF	TGCGCCAGCAGCAAAGGGGACAGCCAGAACACTGAAGCTTTCTTT
.	.	TRBJ1-1	13	TRBV7-9	CASFETGTSEAFF	TGTGCCAGCTTCGAGACCGGGACAAGTGAAGCTTTCTTT
.	.	TRBJ1-6	12	TRBV2	CASRGGNSPLHF	TGTGCCAGCCGGGGGGGTAATTCACCCCTCCACTTT
.	medium-sized	TRBJ2-1	15	TRBV19	CASSIGQSSYNEQFF	TGTGCCAGTAGTATAGGACAGAGCTCCTACAATGAGCAGTTCTTC
TRBD2	few	TRBJ2-3	15	TRBV2	CASSPRTSGKHTQYF	TGTGCCAGCAGTCCAAGGACTAGCGGGAAGCATACGCAGTATTTT